The T cell receptor (beta chain) described here comes from a study of blood T cell repertoires in COVID-19. The germline V gene has CDR1 SGHRS and CDR2 YFSETQ. CDR3 length: 13 amino acids. V lost 7 bases to trimming and J lost 6 bases, with 14 bases between them. Produced via immunoSEQ multiplex PCR; TCRdb's table is partial and in-frame only. Among about 69,000 clones listed, 75% to 90% were seen once. The source material was peripheral blood. This TCR was recovered from a man younger than 45 with acute or convalescent COVID-19. J is TRBJ2-1 and V is TRBV5-1; TRBD2 is a possible D gene (6 bases). The CDR3 protein is CASATPGSNEQFF. CDR3 in DNA: TGCGCCAGCGCTACTCCCGGGAGCAATGAGCAGTTCTTC.